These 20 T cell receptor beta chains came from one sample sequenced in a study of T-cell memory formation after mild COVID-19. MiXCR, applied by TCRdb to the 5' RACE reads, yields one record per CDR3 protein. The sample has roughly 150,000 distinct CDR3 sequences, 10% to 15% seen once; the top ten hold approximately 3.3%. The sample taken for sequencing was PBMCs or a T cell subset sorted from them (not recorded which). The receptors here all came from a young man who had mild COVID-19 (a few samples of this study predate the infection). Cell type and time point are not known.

The CDR3 nucleotides are TGTGCCAGCGGGACCTTTTCAAAGGAGCAGTACTTC. It specifies CASGTFSKEQYF. The chain carries TRBV19 and TRBJ2-7; perhaps D is TRBD1 or TRBD2 (5 bases each). The CDR3 is 12 amino acids. V was shortened by 9 bases and J by 7 bases, with 16 bases between the two germline ends. Germline V gives CDR1 LNHDA, CDR2 SQIVND (reference sequence).

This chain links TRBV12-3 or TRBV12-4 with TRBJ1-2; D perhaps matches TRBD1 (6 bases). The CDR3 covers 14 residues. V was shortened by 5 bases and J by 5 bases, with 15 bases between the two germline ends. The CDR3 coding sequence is TGTGCCAGCAGTCCTCAGAGGACAGATTATGGCTACACCTTC. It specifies CASSPQRTDYGYTF.

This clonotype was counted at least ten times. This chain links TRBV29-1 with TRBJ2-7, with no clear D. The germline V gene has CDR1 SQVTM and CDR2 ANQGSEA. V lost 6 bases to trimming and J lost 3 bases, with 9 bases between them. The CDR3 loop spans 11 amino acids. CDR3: CSVVWDYEQYF. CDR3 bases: TGCAGCGTCGTTTGGGACTACGAGCAGTACTTC.

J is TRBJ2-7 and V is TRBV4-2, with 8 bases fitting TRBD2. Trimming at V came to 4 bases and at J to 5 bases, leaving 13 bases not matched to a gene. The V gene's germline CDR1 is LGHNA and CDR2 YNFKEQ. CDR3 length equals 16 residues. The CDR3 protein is CASSLYRGGGPDEQYF. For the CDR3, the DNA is TGTGCCAGCAGCCTATACCGGGGGGGTGGCCCTGACGAGCAGTACTTC.

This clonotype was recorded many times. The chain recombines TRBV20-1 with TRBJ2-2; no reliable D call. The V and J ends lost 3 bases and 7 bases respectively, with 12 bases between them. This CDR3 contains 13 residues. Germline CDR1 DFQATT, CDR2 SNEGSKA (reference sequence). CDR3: CSASNYVDGELFF. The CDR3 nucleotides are TGCAGTGCTAGTAACTATGTCGACGGGGAGCTGTTTTTT.

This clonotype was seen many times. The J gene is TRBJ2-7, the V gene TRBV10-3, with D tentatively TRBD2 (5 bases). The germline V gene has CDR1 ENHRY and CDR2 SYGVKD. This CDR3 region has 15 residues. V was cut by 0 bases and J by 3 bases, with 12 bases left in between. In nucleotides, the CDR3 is TGTGCCATCAGTGAGTCTACCGACGGGAACTACGAGCAGTACTTC. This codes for CAISESTDGNYEQYF.

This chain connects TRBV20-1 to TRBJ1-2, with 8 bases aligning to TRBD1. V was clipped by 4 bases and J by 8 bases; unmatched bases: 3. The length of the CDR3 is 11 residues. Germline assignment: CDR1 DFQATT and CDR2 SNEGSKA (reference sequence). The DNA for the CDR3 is TGCAGTGCTAAGACAGGGGTAGGCTACACCTTC. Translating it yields CSAKTGVGYTF.

CDR3: CASSLSGTTNEQFF. CDR3 DNA sequence: TGTGCCAGCAGCTTATCCGGGACTACCAATGAGCAGTTCTTC. This rearrangement joins TRBV7-9 to TRBJ2-1; 7 positions agree with TRBD2. The V gene's germline CDR1 is SEHNR and CDR2 FQNEAQ (reference sequence). The V segment lost 2 bases and the J segment 6 bases; nucleotides outside the gene matches: 4. There are 14 residues in the CDR3.

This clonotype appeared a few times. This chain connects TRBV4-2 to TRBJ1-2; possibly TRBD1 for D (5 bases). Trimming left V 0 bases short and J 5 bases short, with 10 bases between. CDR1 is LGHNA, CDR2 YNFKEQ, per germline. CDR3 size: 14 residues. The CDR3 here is CASSQEGRGYGYTF. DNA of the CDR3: TGTGCCAGCAGCCAAGAGGGGCGTGGATATGGCTACACCTTC.

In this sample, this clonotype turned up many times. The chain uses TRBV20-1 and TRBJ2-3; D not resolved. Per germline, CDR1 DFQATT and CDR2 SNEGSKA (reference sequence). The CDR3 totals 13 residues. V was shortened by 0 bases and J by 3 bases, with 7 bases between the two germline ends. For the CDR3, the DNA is TGCAGTGCTAGAGAATGGGCTACAGATACGCAGTATTTT. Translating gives CSAREWATDTQYF.

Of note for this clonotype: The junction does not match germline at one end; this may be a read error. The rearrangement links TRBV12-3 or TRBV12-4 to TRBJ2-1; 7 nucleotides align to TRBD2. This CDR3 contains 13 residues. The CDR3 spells CDSSLPTGTMEFF. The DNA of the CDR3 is TGTGACAGCAGTCTCCCGACCGGGACTATGGAGTTCTTC.

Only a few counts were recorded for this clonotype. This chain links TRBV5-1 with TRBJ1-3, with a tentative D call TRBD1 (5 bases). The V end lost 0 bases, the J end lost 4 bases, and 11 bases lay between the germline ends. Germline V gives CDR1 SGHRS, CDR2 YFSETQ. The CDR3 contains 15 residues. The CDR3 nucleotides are TGCGCCAGCAGCTTGGGAGCCGGACACGGAAACACCATATATTTT. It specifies CASSLGAGHGNTIYF.

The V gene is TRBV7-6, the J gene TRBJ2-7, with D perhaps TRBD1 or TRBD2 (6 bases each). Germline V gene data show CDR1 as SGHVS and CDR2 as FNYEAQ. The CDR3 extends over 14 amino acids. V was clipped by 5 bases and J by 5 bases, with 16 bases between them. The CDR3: CASSPQGGGNEQYF. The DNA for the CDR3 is TGTGCCAGCAGCCCACAGGGAGGAGGGAACGAGCAGTACTTC.

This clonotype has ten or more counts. This chain's CDR3 is CASGPDRTNTEAFF. The CDR3 nucleotides read TGCGCCAGCGGACCTGACAGGACGAACACTGAAGCTTTCTTT. J is TRBJ1-1 and V is TRBV5-1; the D gene is possibly TRBD1 (6 bases). The CDR3 is 14 amino acids. Germline V gene lookup returns CDR1 SGHRS and CDR2 YFSETQ. The germline V and J ends were trimmed by 7 bases and 1 base, with 14 bases remaining between them.

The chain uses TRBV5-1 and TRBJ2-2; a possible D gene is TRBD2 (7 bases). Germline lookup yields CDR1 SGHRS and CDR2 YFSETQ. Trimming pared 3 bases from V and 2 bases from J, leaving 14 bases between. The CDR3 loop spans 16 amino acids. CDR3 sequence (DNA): TGCGCCAGCAGCTGGGGAGGGACATCCAACACCGGGGAGCTGTTTTTT. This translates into CASSWGGTSNTGELFF. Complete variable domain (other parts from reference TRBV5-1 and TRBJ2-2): KAGVTQTPRYLIKTRGQQVTLSCSPISGHRSVSWYQQTPGQGLQFLFEYFSETQRNKGNFPGRFSGRQFSNSRSEMNVSTLELGDSALYLCASSWGGTSNTGELFFGEGSRLTVL.

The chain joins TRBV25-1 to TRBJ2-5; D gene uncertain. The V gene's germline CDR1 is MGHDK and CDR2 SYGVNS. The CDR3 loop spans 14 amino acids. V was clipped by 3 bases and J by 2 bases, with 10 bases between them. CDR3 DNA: TGTGCCAGCAGTGATTCGGCAGGACAAGAGACCCAGTACTTC. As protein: CASSDSAGQETQYF.

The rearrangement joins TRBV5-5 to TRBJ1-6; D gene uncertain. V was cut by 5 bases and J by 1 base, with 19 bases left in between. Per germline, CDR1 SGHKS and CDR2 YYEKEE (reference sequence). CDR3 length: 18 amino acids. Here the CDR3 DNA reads TGTGCCAGCAGTTACTTACCCTCGTTGCGATCCTATAATTCACCCCTCCACTTT. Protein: CASSYLPSLRSYNSPLHF.

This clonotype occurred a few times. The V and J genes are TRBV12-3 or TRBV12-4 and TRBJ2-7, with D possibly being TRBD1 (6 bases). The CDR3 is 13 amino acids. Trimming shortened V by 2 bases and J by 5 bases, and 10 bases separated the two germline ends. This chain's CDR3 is CASSLTRGHEQYF. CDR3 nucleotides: TGTGCCAGCAGTTTAACCAGGGGACACGAGCAGTACTTC.

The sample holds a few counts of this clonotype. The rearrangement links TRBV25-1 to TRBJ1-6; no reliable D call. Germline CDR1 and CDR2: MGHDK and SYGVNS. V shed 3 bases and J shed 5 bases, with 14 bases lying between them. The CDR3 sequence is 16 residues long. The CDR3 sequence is CASSDRYQLNNSPLHF. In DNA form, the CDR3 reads TGTGCCAGCAGTGACAGATATCAGCTAAATAATTCACCCCTCCACTTT.

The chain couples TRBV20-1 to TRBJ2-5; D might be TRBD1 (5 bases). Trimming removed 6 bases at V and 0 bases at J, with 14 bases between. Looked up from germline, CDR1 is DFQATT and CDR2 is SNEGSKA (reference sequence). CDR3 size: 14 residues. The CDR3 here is CSALLGEDQETQYF. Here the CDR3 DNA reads TGCAGTGCCCTTTTAGGGGAAGACCAAGAGACCCAGTACTTC.